This is a list of T cell receptor beta chains from one sample in a study of CD8 T cells in ankylosing spondylitis. A single record per CDR3 protein comes from TCRdb applying MiXCR to the 5' RACE reads. The sample carries 200,000 to 250,000 distinct CDR3 sequences, about 10% recorded once. The sequenced sample consisted of blood, either unsorted or a sorted T cell fraction (not recorded which). The receptors stem from a male donor with ankylosing spondylitis or in good health (not recorded which). Both conserved end residues are trimmed from each CDR3.

j_call v_call cdr3_aa
TRBJ1-1 TRBV6-5 ASSYSPIPNTEAF
TRBJ2-5 TRBV4-2 ASSQGEGRGHQETQY
TRBJ1-1 TRBV6-2/TRBV6-3 ASRYTGRTEAF
TRBJ1-1 TRBV20-1 SAREGTGVTEAF
TRBJ2-5 TRBV6-1 ASSPTPGEWETQY
TRBJ2-7 TRBV6-5 ASSYSAGGPREQY
TRBJ2-1 TRBV2 ASSEQVADYNEQF
TRBJ2-7 TRBV29-1 SVDDRGHEQY
TRBJ2-2 TRBV7-3 ASSALGAGELF
TRBJ1-5 TRBV29-1 SPGTGNKEDQPQH
TRBJ2-5 TRBV20-1 SASGLAGGGQETQY
TRBJ2-7 TRBV27 ASSLSRWVEQY
TRBJ2-1 TRBV28 ASNRDRGGEQF
TRBJ1-2 TRBV14 ASSQGDNYGYT
TRBJ1-2 TRBV7-9 ASSPHSTNYGYT
TRBJ2-1 TRBV12-3/TRBV12-4 ASLRGARNNEQF
TRBJ2-3 TRBV5-5 AISSGTSTDTQY
TRBJ1-5 TRBV28 ASSLSRDWSH
TRBJ2-3 TRBV12-3/TRBV12-4 ASSLSAGRTDTQY
TRBJ2-5 TRBV5-1 ASSVSGGPETQY
TRBJ2-3 TRBV5-6 ASRRTGSDTQY
TRBJ1-5 TRBV6-1 ASCLGTGNGNQPQH
TRBJ2-5 TRBV20-1 SAKGLKETQY
TRBJ2-3 TRBV20-1 SARGPGAGSAQY
TRBJ1-2 TRBV7-3 ASSLDRAGYGYT